This T cell receptor beta chain emerged from a study of human T cells and chemical hapten exposure (dated by TCRdb to about 2021). As for the study more broadly: For sensitization, 2% DPC in acetone was applied to a roughly 2 cm by roughly 2 cm area of upper inner arm skin. In alopecia patients, the study followed how the peripheral blood TCR repertoire changed in vivo over primary and secondary sensitization to diphenylcyclopropenone (DPC), a hapten. Patch testing on the upper back used Finn chambers containing 0.01% DPC, with scoring done after 6 days according to International Contact Dermatitis Research Group standards. Weekly therapeutic DPC doses were additionally applied to the scalp of patients throughout the approximately 25-week study period. For TCR sequencing, blood came from twenty-nine alopecia patients at anywhere from one to four time points (pre-sensitization, 2, 6 and 24 weeks). Patient blood was sampled pre-sensitization (week 0) and at 2, 6 and about 24 weeks after DPC sensitization. The libraries were sequenced as a pool, and the TCR yield per sample differed mostly because of small variations in library volumes within the pool. Alopecia areata with under or over 50% scalp involvement, alopecia totalis and alopecia universalis were represented in the patient cohort, which was mostly female.

Overall results and qualifications from the work: DPC sensitization did not change the number of TCRs with a frequency above 1 in 1000, and there was no evidence of changes in global repertoire structure. A positive correlation was found between the number of PT1 expanded TCRs and patch test score, with significance reached at thresholds 8, 16 and 32 but not 4. Compared with pre-sensitization or healthy control sets, expanded TCRs formed significantly more large CDR3 similarity clusters, which is consistent with antigen-driven responses. After repeated subsampling, changes were observed in the strength of the expansion versus patch-test correlation and in the threshold at which the correlation became significant. Because every patient had alopecia, a presumed autoimmune disease, the patients' immune response might differ from that of healthy individuals.

Points on this clonotype: There is no known antigen for this receptor. No much larger clone is present one base from it, and per-base qualities are unavailable.

Receptor amplification or capture employed RACE. The instrument given in TCRdb is NextSeq 500. During library preparation, unique molecular identifiers were attached to individual cDNA molecules so that TCRs could be counted quantitatively and reproducibly. For every blood RNA sample, sequencing covered both the TCR alpha and TCR beta chains. The original methods were these. A median of approximately 96,000 TCRs per sample was observed, with a range of about 20,000 to 750,000. V, J and CDR3 annotation of the TCR reads was performed with the Decombinator software suite. For the PS versus PT1 abundance plots, all samples were subsampled to the same number of TCRs (28,000). TCRs were defined as expanded if absent before sensitization and observed at least eight times at the 2-week time point. TCRdb's own reprocessing of the public reads used fastp at Q25 and MiXCR and kept productive beta chains. Each CDR3 protein appears once, grouped with its most common genes and DNA. The authors' filters were not applied to this entry. For this sample the table gives approximately 260,000 distinct CDR3 sequences, of which approximately 7.5% were detected only once. The leading ten clones occupy roughly 1.2% of the sample.

Reading from cysteine to phenylalanine, the CDR3 counts 16 amino acids. Only CDR3 DNA is held: 48 bases, read in frame from base 1. V is pared back by 4 bases and J by 0 bases, with 16 bases lying between the germline termini. CDR1 and CDR2 are read off the germline V gene as SGDLS and YYNGEE. The intended sense of this specimen's time point label: pre-sensitization, week 0. The treatment or condition label, as the study defines it: therapeutic diphenylcyclopropenone sensitization with weekly scalp DPC. At each patch-test visit, blood was drawn before the patch test was applied. Patients were eligible if aged 18 to 70, diagnosed with alopecia and judged suitable for DPC therapy, and pregnant patients were excluded. Unfractionated whole blood was collected in Tempus Blood RNA tubes, and total RNA was extracted from that blood.

The origin of this receptor is a man aged 18 to 30 with alopecia areata. Some clones in this sample may be carry-over from other donors' samples. The chain links TRBV9 with TRBJ2-5, with no reliable assignment of the D segment. Here the sequenced sample was whole blood, taken in connection with sensitization to the hapten diphenylcyclopropenone (DPC). The sequenced DNA: TGTGCCAGCAGCACAAACCCTCTGGGGAACCAAGAGACCCAGTACTTC. Protein translation: CASSTNPLGNQETQYF.